This T cell receptor beta chain was recorded in a study of T cell repertoires in cytomegalovirus infection. TCRdb recomputed calls from the reads with MiXCR, one row per CDR3 protein. This sample carries around 280,000 distinct CDR3 sequences, about an eighth of them seen once, and the ten largest clones take 8.8%. The germline CDR1 and CDR2 sequences are DFQATT and SNEGSKA (reference sequence). The CDR3 totals 16 residues. Trimming took off 3 bases at V and 1 base at J, with 19 bases between the two ends. Sample: PBMCs. The TCR originated in a human donor in good health (CMV status not recorded). Some clones in this sample may be carry-over from other donors' samples. The chain couples TRBV20-1 to TRBJ2-7; maybe TRBD2 (6 bases). CDR3 amino acids: CSASLGRPDLSYEQYF. CDR3 sequence (DNA): TGCAGTGCTAGTTTAGGGAGGCCGGACCTTTCCTACGAGCAGTACTTC.